One and the same sample provided the 15 T cell receptor beta chains below, sequenced in a study of cytomegalovirus exposure and HLA in healthy donors. Clones were sequenced by immunoSEQ multiplex PCR, and TCRdb holds only the in-frame ones, with some missing. The sample carries some 240,000 clones, around 86% recorded once. The sample comprised PBMCs. The receptors were gathered from a woman in her 30s in good health and CMV-seropositive.

The rearrangement uses TRBV11-2 and TRBJ2-7; 11 nucleotides agree with TRBD2. V was clipped by 0 bases and J by 6 bases; unmatched bases: 4. The germline V gene encodes CDR1 SGHAT and CDR2 FQNNGV. The CDR3 totals 15 residues. The CDR3 here is CASSLEGLAAGEQYF. As DNA, the CDR3 is TGTGCCAGCAGCTTAGAGGGACTAGCGGCGGGCGAGCAGTACTTC.

The chain combines TRBV11-2 with TRBJ1-5; the D gene is possibly TRBD1 (5 bases). Per germline, CDR1 SGHAT and CDR2 FQNNGV. The V and J ends lost 2 bases and 4 bases respectively, with 12 bases between them. CDR3 size: 15 residues. The CDR3 nucleotides read TGTGCCAGCAGCTTATCAGGGCAAATGAATCAGCCCCAGCATTTT. This codes for CASSLSGQMNQPQHF. The whole variable domain, filled in from reference TRBV11-2 and TRBJ1-5, reads EAGVAQSPRYKIIEKRQSVAFWCNPISGHATLYWYQQILGQGPKLLIQFQNNGVVDDSQLPKDRFSAERLKGVDSTLKIQPAKLEDSAVYLCASSLSGQMNQPQHFGDGTRLSIL.

A few counts support this clone. The rearrangement links TRBV5-6 to TRBJ2-2; 9 nucleotides align to TRBD1. The V gene's germline CDR1 is SGHDT and CDR2 YYEEEE. The J segment lost 6 bases and the V segment lost 4 bases, leaving 7 bases of the junction unmatched. The CDR3 is made up of 15 amino acids. CDR3 sequence reads: CASSPGTGRPGELFF. The CDR3 bases are TGTGCCAGCAGCCCCGGGACAGGGAGGCCCGGGGAGCTGTTTTTT.

V usage is TRBV28 and J usage is TRBJ2-4, with 9 bases identical to TRBD1. The germline V gene has CDR1 MDHEN and CDR2 SYDVKM. V shed 5 bases and J 10 bases; nucleotides not matched to a gene: 12. The CDR3 has 15 residues. CDR3 DNA: TGTGCCAGCAGTCCCCCGGGACAGGGCCTTGGGATTCAGTACTTC. Protein sequence: CASSPPGQGLGIQYF.

The chain combines TRBV6-1 with TRBJ2-5; TRBD2 agrees at 7 bases. Germline-derived CDR1 and CDR2 are MNHNS and SASEGT. Trimming at V came to 3 bases and at J to 5 bases, leaving 12 bases not matched to a gene. CDR3 length equals 16 residues. For the CDR3, the DNA is TGTGCCAGCAGTGAGTCAGAGGCGGGAGCAGTGGAGACCCAGTACTTC. Amino acids: CASSESEAGAVETQYF.

The gene calls are TRBV5-1 and TRBJ2-3; D gene uncertain. Germline CDR1 reads SGHRS; CDR2 reads YFSETQ. Trimming removed 3 bases from V and 0 bases from J, with 5 bases in between. The CDR3 covers 13 residues. The CDR3 is CASSSISTDTQYF. CDR3 nucleotides: TGCGCCAGCAGCTCTATCAGCACAGATACGCAGTATTTT.

This clone appeared once. The rearrangement joins TRBV4-1 to TRBJ2-7; 8 nucleotides align to TRBD2. Germline V gene sequence: CDR1 MGHRA, CDR2 YSYEKL. This CDR3 is built from 15 residues. V gave up 4 bases and J gave up 1 base; unmatched junction bases: 6. This chain's CDR3 is CASSLREGRSYEQYF. DNA for the CDR3: TGCGCCAGCAGCCTACGGGAGGGCCGATCCTACGAGCAGTACTTC.

This clone was found once. This chain links TRBV19 with TRBJ1-3; D remains unclear. The CDR3 sequence is 14 residues long. Trimming removed 7 bases from V and 1 base from J, with 11 bases in between. Germline CDR1 and CDR2: LNHDA and SQIVND (reference sequence). Here the CDR3 reads CASTVGESGNTIYF. Here the CDR3 DNA reads TGTGCCAGTACAGTCGGGGAGTCTGGAAACACCATATATTTT. Filled out from reference TRBV19 and TRBJ1-3, the complete variable domain reads DGGITQSPKYLFRKEGQNVTLSCEQNLNHDAMYWYRQDPGQGLRLIYYSQIVNDFQKGDIAEGYSVSREKKESFPLTVTSAQKNPTAFYLCASTVGESGNTIYFGEGSWLTVV.

The V gene is TRBV30, the J gene TRBJ1-5; TRBD1 might be the D (5 bases). This CDR3 has 13 amino acids. Germline CDR1 GTSNPN, CDR2 SVGIG (reference sequence). V was pared by 2 bases and J by 8 bases, with 13 bases between. Here the CDR3 DNA reads TGTGCCTGGAGTCCCCAGGGTGAGAAGCCCCAGCATTTT. It specifies CAWSPQGEKPQHF.

The rearrangement uses TRBV4-1 and TRBJ1-5; TRBD1 agrees at 7 bases. Trimming took 5 bases from V and 0 from J; bases not matched to a gene: 10. Looked up from germline, CDR1 is MGHRA and CDR2 is YSYEKL. The CDR3 totals 17 residues. The chain's CDR3 is CASSEIRGTDSNQPQHF. In nucleotides, the CDR3 is TGCGCCAGCAGCGAGATAAGAGGGACAGATAGCAATCAGCCCCAGCATTTT.

This clone was detected once. V and J are TRBV7-2 and TRBJ2-7; no definite D call. V was shortened by 1 base and J by 9 bases, with 10 bases between the two germline ends. Germline V gene data show CDR1 as SGHTA and CDR2 as FQGNSA. The CDR3 runs 12 residues. The CDR3 here is CASSLERVVQYF. CDR3 DNA: TGTGCCAGCAGCTTAGAACGGGTCGTGCAGTACTTC.

The chain couples TRBV7-9 to TRBJ1-2; possible D gene TRBD1, 5 bases. Trimming took off 4 bases at V and 6 bases at J, with 18 bases between the two ends. The CDR3 contains 15 residues. CDR1 and CDR2 from the germline V gene are SEHNR and FQNEAQ (reference sequence). The DNA for the CDR3 is TGTGCCAGCAGCTCGATACTGGGGGGGAACCATGGCTACACCTTC. The encoded protein is CASSSILGGNHGYTF.

The V gene is TRBV28, the J gene TRBJ2-7; 11 bases match TRBD1. CDR1 and CDR2 from the germline V gene are MDHEN and SYDVKM. The CDR3 totals 15 residues. Unmatched junction bases numbered 10, after V lost 5 bases and J lost 7 bases. CDR3 protein: CASSPPGQGEGEQYF. In DNA, the CDR3 is TGTGCCAGCAGTCCCCCGGGACAGGGGGAAGGTGAGCAGTACTTC.

The CDR3 loop reads CASSLGNRQGIGEQYF. The CDR3 DNA is TGCGCCAGCAGCTTGGGGAACCGACAGGGTATCGGCGAGCAGTACTTC. V is TRBV5-1 and J is TRBJ2-7, with 7 nucleotides matching TRBD1. V was clipped by 0 bases and J by 6 bases; unmatched bases: 12. This CDR3 spans 16 amino acids. Germline V gene data show CDR1 as SGHRS and CDR2 as YFSETQ.

The chain uses TRBV18 and TRBJ1-4; the D is unclear. V was cut by 2 bases and J by 0 bases, with 10 bases left in between. Germline CDR1 reads KGHSH; CDR2 reads LQKENI. The CDR3 spans 16 residues. As DNA, the CDR3 is TGTGCCAGCTCACCAAGTGGCAGAACAACTAATGAAAAACTGTTTTTT. Residues: CASSPSGRTTNEKLFF.